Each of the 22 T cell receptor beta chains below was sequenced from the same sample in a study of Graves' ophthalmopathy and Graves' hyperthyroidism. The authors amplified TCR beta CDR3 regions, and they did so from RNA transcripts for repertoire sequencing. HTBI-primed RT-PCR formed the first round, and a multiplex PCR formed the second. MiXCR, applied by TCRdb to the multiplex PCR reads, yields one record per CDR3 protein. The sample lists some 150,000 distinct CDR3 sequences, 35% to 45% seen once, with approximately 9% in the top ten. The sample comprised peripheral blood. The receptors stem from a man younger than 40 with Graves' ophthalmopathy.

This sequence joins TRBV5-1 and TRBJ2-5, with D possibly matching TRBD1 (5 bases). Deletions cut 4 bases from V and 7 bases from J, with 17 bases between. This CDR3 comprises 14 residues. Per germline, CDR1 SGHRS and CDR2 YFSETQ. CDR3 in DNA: TGCGCCAGCAGCCCCGACAGCGCCCAGCGGACCCAGTACTTC. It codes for CASSPDSAQRTQYF.

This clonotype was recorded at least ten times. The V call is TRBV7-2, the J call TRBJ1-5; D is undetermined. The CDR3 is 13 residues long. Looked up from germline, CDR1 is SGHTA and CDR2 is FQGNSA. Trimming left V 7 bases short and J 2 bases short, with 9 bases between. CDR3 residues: CASKRTGNQPQHF. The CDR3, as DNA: TGTGCCAGCAAAAGGACCGGCAATCAGCCCCAGCATTTT.

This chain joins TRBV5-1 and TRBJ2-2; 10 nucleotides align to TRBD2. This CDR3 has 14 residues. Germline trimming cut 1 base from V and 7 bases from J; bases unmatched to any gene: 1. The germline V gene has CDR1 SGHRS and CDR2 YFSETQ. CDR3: CASSLPSGSGELFF. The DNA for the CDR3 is TGCGCCAGCAGCTTGCCTAGCGGGAGCGGGGAGCTGTTTTTT.

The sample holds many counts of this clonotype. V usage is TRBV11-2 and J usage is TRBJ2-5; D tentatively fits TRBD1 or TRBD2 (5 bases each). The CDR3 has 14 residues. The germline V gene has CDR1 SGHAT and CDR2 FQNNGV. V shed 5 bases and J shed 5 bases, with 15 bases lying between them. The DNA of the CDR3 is TGTGCCAGCAGCCTAGGGGCAGGGACGGAGACCCAGTACTTC. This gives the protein CASSLGAGTETQYF. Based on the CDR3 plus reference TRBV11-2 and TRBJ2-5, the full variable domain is EAGVAQSPRYKIIEKRQSVAFWCNPISGHATLYWYQQILGQGPKLLIQFQNNGVVDDSQLPKDRFSAERLKGVDSTLKIQPAKLEDSAVYLCASSLGAGTETQYFGPGTRLLVL.

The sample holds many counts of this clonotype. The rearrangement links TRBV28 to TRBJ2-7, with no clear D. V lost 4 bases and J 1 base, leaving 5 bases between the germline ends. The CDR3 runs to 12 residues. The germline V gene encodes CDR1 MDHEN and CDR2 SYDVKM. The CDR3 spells CASSSNSYEQYF. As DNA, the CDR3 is TGTGCCAGCAGTTCCAATTCCTACGAGCAGTACTTC.

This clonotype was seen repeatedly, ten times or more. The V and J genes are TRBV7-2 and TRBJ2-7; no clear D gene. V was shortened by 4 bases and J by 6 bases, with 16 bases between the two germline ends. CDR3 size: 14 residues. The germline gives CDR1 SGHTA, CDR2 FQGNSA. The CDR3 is CASSSQAPGIEQYF. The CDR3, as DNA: TGTGCCAGCAGCTCCCAGGCCCCAGGAATCGAGCAGTACTTC. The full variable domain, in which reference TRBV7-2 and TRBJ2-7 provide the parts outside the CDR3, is GAGVSQSPSNKVTEKGKDVELRCDPISGHTALYWYRQSLGQGLEFLIYFQGNSAPDKSGLPSDRFSAERTGGSVSTLTIQRTQQEDSAVYLCASSSQAPGIEQYFGPGTRLTVT.

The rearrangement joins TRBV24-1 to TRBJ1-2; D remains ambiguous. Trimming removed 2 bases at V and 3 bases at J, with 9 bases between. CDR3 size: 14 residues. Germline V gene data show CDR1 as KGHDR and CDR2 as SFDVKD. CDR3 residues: CATSDWLRDYGYTF. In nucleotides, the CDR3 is TGTGCCACCAGTGATTGGCTCCGGGACTATGGCTACACCTTC.

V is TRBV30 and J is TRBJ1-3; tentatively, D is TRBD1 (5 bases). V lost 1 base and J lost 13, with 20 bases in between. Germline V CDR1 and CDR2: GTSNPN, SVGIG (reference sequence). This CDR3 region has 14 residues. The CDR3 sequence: CAWSGISGTGEIYF. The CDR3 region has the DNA TGTGCCTGGAGTGGGATCTCCGGGACCGGTGAGATATATTTT.

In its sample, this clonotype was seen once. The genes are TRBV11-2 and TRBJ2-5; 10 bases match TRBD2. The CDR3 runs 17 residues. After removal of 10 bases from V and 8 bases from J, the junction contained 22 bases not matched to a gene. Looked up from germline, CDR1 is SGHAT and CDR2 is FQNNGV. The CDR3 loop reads CATYLGGLAAFKRTQYF. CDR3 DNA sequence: TGTGCCACCTATTTGGGAGGACTAGCGGCCTTCAAGAGAACCCAGTACTTC.

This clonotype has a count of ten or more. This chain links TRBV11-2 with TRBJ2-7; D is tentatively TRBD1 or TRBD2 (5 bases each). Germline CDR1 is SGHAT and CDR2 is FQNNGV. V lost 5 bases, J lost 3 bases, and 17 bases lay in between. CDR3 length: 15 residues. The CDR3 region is CASSLGAGGNYEQYF. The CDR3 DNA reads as TGTGCCAGCAGCCTTGGGGCGGGCGGAAACTACGAGCAGTACTTC.

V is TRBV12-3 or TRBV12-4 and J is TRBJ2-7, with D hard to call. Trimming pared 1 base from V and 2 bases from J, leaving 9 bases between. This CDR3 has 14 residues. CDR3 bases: TGTGCCAGCAGTTTAGTTGGCATGACCTACGAGCAGTACTTC. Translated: CASSLVGMTYEQYF.

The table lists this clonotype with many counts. CDR3 DNA: TGTGCCAGCAGCCCTTCGGGGGACACCCACGAGCAGTACTTC. It yields the protein CASSPSGDTHEQYF. The chain links TRBV7-2 to TRBJ2-7; tentatively, D is TRBD1 or TRBD2 (6 bases each). The length of the CDR3 is 14 residues. CDR1 SGHTA and CDR2 FQGNSA come from the germline V gene. With 5 bases removed from V and 5 bases from J, the gap between germline ends came to 16 bases.

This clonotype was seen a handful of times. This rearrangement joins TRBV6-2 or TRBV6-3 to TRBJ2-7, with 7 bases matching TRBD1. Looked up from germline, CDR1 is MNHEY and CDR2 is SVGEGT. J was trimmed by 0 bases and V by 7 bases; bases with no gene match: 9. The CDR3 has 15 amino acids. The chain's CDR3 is CASTNPRGSSYEQYF. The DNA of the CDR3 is TGTGCCAGCACCAACCCCAGGGGGAGCTCCTACGAGCAGTACTTC.

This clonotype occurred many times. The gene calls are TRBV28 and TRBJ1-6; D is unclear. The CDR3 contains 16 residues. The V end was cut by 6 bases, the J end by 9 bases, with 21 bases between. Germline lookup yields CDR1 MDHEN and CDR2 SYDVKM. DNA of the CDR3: TGTGCCAGCAGCTCCCTTTCGGACGTTAAGACTTCACCCCTCCACTTT. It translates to CASSSLSDVKTSPLHF.

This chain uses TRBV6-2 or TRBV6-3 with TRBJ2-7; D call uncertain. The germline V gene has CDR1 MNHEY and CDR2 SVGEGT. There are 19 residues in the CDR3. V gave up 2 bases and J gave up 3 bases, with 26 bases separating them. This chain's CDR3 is CASSYLENLGGPGGYEQYF. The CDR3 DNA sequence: TGTGCCAGCAGTTACCTTGAAAACCTTGGTGGTCCTGGCGGCTACGAGCAGTACTTC.

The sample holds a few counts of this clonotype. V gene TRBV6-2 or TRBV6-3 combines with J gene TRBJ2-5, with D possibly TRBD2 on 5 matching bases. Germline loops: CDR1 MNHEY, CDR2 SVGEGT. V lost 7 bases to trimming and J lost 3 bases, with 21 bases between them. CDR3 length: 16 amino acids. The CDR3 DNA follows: TGTGCCAGCAACTCCGAATTGTCGGCGGGTAAAGAGACCCAGTACTTC. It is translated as CASNSELSAGKETQYF.

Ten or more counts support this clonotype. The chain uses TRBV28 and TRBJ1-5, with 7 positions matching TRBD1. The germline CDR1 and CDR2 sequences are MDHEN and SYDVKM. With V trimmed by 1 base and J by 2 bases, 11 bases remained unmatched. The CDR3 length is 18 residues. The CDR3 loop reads CASSLSSFRGYGNQPQHF. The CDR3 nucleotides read TGTGCCAGCAGTTTATCTTCGTTCAGGGGGTATGGCAATCAGCCCCAGCATTTT.

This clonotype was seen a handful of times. Written as DNA, the CDR3 is TGTGCCAGCAGAACTGGAGGGGGTAGAGGCTACACCTTC. Translation gives CASRTGGGRGYTF. The chain employs TRBV6-5 and TRBJ1-2; tentatively, D is TRBD1 (6 bases). V lost 6 bases, J lost 8 bases, and 16 bases lay in between. CDR1 and CDR2 from the germline V gene are MNHEY and SVGAGI. There are 13 residues in the CDR3.

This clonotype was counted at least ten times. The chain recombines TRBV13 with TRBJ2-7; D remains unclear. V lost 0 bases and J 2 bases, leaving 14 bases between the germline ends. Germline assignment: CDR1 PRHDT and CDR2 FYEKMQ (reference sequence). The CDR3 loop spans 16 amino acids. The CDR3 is CASSLGSLTITYEQYF. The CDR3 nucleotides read TGTGCCAGCAGCTTAGGGTCTCTGACAATCACCTACGAGCAGTACTTC.

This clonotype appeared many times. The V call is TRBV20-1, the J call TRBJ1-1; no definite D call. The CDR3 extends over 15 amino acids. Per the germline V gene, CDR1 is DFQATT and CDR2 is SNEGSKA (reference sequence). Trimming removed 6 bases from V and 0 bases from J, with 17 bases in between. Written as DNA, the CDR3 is TGCAGTGCCCGCGTTTCCAACAGCATGAACACTGAAGCTTTCTTT. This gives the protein CSARVSNSMNTEAFF.

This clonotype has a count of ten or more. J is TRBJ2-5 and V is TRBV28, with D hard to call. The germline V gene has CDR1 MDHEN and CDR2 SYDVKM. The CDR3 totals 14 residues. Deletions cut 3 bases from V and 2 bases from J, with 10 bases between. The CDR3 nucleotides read TGTGCCAGCAGTTTTAGCAGATTGCAAGAGACCCAGTACTTC. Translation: CASSFSRLQETQYF.

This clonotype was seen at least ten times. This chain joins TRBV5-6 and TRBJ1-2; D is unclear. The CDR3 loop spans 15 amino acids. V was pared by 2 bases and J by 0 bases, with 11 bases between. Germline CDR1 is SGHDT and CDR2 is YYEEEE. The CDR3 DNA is TGTGCCAGCAGCTTCACCAGCCTATCTAACTATGGCTACACCTTC. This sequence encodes CASSFTSLSNYGYTF.